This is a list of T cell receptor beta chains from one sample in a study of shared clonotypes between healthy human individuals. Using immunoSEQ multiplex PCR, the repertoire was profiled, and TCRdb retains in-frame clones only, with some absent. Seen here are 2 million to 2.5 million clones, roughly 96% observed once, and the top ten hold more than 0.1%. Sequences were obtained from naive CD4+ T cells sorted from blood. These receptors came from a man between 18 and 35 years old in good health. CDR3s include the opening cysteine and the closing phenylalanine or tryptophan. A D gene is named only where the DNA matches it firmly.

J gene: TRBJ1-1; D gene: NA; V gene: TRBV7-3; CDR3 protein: CASSSGVGTEAFF
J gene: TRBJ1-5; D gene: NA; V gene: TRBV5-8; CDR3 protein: CASSFLNQPQHF
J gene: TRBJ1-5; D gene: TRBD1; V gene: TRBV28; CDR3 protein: CASRMAGTGGKPQHF
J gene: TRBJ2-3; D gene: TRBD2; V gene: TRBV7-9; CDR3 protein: CASSRLAGDLFSTDTQYF
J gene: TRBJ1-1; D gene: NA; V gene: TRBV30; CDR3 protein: CAWSVHLGMNTEAFF
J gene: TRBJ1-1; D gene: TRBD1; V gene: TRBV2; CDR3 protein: CASRGQGANTEAFF
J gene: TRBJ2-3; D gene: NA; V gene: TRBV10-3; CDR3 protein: CAISEGDITDTQYF
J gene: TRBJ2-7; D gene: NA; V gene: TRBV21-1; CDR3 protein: CASNKQGANEQYF
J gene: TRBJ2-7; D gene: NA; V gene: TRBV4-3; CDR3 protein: CASSLSRGRVYEQYF
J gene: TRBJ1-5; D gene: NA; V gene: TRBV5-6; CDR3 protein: CASSLGQGPNQPQHF
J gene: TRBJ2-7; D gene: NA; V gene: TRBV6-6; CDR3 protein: CASSYARSYEQYF
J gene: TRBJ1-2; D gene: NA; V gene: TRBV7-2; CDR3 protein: CASSSQSSVTF
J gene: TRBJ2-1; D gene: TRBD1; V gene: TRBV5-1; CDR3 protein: CASRNTGEGFNEQFF
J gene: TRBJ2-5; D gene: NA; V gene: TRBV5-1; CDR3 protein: CASSMGGTEETQYF
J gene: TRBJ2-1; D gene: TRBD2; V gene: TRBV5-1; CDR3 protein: CASSLERLAGENEQFF
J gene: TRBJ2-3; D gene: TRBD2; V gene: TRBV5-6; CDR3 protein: CASSSGGSDTQYF
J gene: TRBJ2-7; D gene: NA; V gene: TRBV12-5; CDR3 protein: CASGPSSYEQYF
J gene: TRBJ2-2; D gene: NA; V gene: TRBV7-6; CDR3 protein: CASSFGGSSLFF
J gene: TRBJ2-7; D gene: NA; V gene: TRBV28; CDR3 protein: CASEPGPKGREQYF
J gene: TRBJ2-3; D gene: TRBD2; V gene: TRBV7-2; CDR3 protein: CASSFPTSGRSDTQYF
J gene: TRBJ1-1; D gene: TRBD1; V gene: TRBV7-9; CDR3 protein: CASSSSSGGRTEAFF
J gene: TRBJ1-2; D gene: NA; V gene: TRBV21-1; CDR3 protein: CASSKARGQNLAYGYTF
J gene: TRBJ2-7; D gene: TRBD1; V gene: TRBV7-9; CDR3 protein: CASSPGQGAYEQYF
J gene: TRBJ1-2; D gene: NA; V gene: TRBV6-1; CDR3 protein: CASSERAASYGYTF
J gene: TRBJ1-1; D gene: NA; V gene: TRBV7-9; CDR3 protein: CASYGGVGTEAFF
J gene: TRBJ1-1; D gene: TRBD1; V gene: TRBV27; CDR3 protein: CASSLQGAAEAFF
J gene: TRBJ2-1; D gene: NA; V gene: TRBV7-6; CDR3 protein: CASSGSNNEQFF
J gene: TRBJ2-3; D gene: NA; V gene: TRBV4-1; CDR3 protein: CASSQAESTDTQYF
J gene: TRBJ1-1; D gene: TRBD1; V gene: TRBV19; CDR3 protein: CATARGSMNMNTEAFF
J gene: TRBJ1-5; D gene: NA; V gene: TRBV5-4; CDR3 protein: CASSSQGSGQPQHF
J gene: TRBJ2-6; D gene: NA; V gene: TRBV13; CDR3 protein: CASSLGLGTVSGANVLTF
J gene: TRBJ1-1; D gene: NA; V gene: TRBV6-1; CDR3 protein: CASNTLNTEAFF
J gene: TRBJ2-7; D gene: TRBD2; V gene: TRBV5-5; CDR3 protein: CASSLVRTSGLAYEQYF
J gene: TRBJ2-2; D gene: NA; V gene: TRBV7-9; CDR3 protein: CASSSWGSGARGELFF
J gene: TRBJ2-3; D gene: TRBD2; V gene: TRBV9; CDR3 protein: CASSVESGGAGDTQYF
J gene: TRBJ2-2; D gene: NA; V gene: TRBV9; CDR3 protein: CASSEETVSGELFF
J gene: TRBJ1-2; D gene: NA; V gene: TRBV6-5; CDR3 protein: CASSLSPTVNYGYTF
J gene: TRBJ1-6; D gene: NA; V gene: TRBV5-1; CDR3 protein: CASSLAGLNYRATYNSPLHF
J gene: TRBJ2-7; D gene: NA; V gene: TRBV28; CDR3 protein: CASSPEGPSSYEQYF
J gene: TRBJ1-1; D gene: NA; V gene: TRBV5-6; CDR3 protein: CASSLGGIWNTEAFF
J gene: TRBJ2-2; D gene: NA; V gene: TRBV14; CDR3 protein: CASSQSSGELFF
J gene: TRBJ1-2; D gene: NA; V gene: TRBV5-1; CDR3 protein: CASSLVGDYGYTF
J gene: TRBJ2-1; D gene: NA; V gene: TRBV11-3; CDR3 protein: CASSNNGDEQFF
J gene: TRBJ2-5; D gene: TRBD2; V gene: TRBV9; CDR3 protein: CASSPLGLAVLGETQYF
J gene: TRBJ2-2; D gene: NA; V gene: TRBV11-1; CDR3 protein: CASSFQDYYTGELFF
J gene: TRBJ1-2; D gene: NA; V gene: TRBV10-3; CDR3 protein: CAITRGGGDYGYTF
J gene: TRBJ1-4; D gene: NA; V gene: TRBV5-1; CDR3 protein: CASSFYAGVNEKLFF
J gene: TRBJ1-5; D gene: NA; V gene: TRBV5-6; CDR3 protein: CASSIAGVGNQPQHF
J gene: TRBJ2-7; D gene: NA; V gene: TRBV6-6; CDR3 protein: CASSYVRSSYEQYF
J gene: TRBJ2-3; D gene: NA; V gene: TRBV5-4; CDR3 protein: CASSFPNTDTQYF
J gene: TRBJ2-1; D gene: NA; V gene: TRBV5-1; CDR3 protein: CASSLDLAAEQFF
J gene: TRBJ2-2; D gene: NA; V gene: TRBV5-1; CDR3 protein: CASSLVGLTGELFF